These T cell receptor beta chains were read from a single sample in a study of blood T cell repertoires in COVID-19. Clones were read by immunoSEQ multiplex PCR, and TCRdb kept only the in-frame ones, dropping some. The top ten hold around a fifth of the sample, which has 60,000 to 75,000 clones, around nine tenths seen once. Material: peripheral blood. Receptors originate from a woman of 80 years or more with acute or convalescent COVID-19. Each CDR3 is given with its conserved first and last residue.

V gene	J gene	CDR3 protein
TRBV7-2	TRBJ2-7	CASSLTSYEQYF
TRBV18	TRBJ1-2	CASSPDRTYGYTF
TRBV7-8	TRBJ1-5	CATAPRWYDDQPQHF
TRBV6-5	TRBJ1-1	CASSPPGIAEAFF
TRBV18	TRBJ2-1	CASSPGGGAHEQFF
TRBV21-1	TRBJ2-5	CASSKAEGTSGGAWLAQYF
TRBV5-1	TRBJ1-4	CASSLDGTPGGANLFF
TRBV2	TRBJ2-3	CASSSLITRGGTDTQYF
TRBV5-1	TRBJ2-7	CASRGSGQGYEQYF
TRBV3-1/TRBV3-2	TRBJ1-5	CASSPTPGVYNQPQHF
TRBV9	TRBJ1-3	CASSPMGANTIYF
TRBV28	TRBJ2-7	CASSSPLYEQYF
TRBV6-4	TRBJ2-6	CASGCYRSGANVLTF
TRBV19	TRBJ2-7	CASSIERGSYEQYF
TRBV11-2	TRBJ1-3	CASRTAAGNTIYF
TRBV19	TRBJ1-6	CASRSSDSRSSYNSPLHF
TRBV18	TRBJ2-3	CASSPSRLAGNADTQYF
TRBV5-1	TRBJ2-1	CASSLRTGSRSNEQFF
TRBV5-8	TRBJ2-7	CASSFQFGAYEQYF
TRBV28	TRBJ2-3	CASSLSRDTQYF
TRBV5-1	TRBJ2-5	CASSFVGQETQYF
TRBV2	TRBJ1-6	CASKGTGVNSYNSPLHF
TRBV28	TRBJ2-7	CASSPGGRGGREQYF
TRBV24-1	TRBJ2-3	CATSDSTSGYTDTQYF
TRBV7-9	TRBJ2-3	CASSAQSTDTQYF
TRBV18	TRBJ1-6	CASSPYQQGASLNSPLHF
TRBV5-1	TRBJ2-5	CASSLGSAGGIRQETQYF
TRBV10-3	TRBJ1-5	CAISESTRNQPQHF
TRBV4-1	TRBJ2-1	CASSQVGRGAYNEQFF
TRBV3-1/TRBV3-2	TRBJ1-2	CASSQIRTGDYGYTF
TRBV5-1	TRBJ2-7	CASSLDSPSSYEQYF
TRBV11-2	TRBJ2-5	CASSLSPNSGETQYF
TRBV7-9	TRBJ1-1	CASSSQGAGTEAFF
TRBV28	TRBJ1-5	CASRGWGFSPQHF
TRBV19	TRBJ1-1	CASRGRGTGQPENTEAFF
TRBV27	TRBJ1-2	CASSFRGRDYTF
TRBV7-2	TRBJ2-7	CASSLVAPSYEQYF
TRBV10-3	TRBJ1-1	CAIRPDRDTEAFF
TRBV7-9	TRBJ2-7	CASSNGTSGRPHEQYF
TRBV5-1	TRBJ1-5	CASSPGGWIQPQHF
TRBV9	TRBJ1-6	CASSRQEGVPLHF
TRBV18	TRBJ1-1	CASSPHRDTEAFF